This TCR beta chain appears in the sequencing data of a study of response to subunit inactivated influenza vaccine. The CDR3 spans 11 residues. Germline values: CDR1 MNHEY, CDR2 SVGEGT. Trimming took 2 bases from V and 7 from J, leaving 4 bases between them. This clonotype was picked up a small number of times. Using its own MiXCR run on the RT-PCR reads, TCRdb lists one record per CDR3 protein. The sample lists over 400,000 distinct CDR3 sequences, over 10% occurring once. The sequence was obtained from a man aged 45-60 years who received an inactivated influenza vaccine. J is TRBJ2-3 and V is TRBV6-2 or TRBV6-3; D is unresolved. The sample was PBMCs from blood, taken about 40 days after vaccination. CDR3 bases: TGTGCCAGCAGTTACCTAAATACGCAGTATTTT. The encoded protein is CASSYLNTQYF.